This TCR beta chain originates from a study of cytomegalovirus exposure and HLA in healthy donors. Findings of the study overall: Analyses of presence and absence presupposed an approximately uniform sequencing depth across donors.

The PCR employed 60 Vbeta primers together with 13 Jbeta primers. Here immunoSEQ multiplex PCR was the method, and the copy in TCRdb shows in-frame clones only, minus some. The top ten clones hold 5.1% of a sample with fewer than 150,000 clones, 70% to 80% of them seen once. The CDR3 totals 15 residues. The germline V gene has CDR1 SGHVS and CDR2 FNYEAQ. V was clipped by 3 bases and J by 4 bases; unmatched bases: 1. Concerning this clone: The target antigen is unknown.

The TCR was taken from a male donor in good health and CMV-seronegative. Material: PBMCs. This sequence joins TRBV7-6 and TRBJ2-1; 12 positions match TRBD2. DNA of the CDR3: TGTGCCAGCAGCTTGACTAGCGGGGGATACAATGAGCAGTTCTTC. Translated, it gives CASSLTSGGYNEQFF.